Given below is one T cell receptor beta chain in context. No antigen is known for it. Within one base of it there is no much larger clone, and no base qualities were kept. The record originates from a study of shared clonotypes between healthy human individuals (dated by TCRdb to between 2020 and 2021). Regarding the complete study: A few men and two women, aged 18 to 49 years, made up the cohort. Per donor, three plates each were used for CD4 naive and CD4 memory, two for CD8 naive, and one for CD8 memory. To estimate repertoire size and how much clonotypes are shared between individuals, the study performed deep sequencing of blood TCR repertoires from 4 to 6 healthy adults. To increase sequencing depth and limit assay-specific biases, TCR repertoire library preparation and sequencing were carried out by different laboratories using diverse techniques. Per donor, leukapheresis produced somewhere between about 0.94 and 9 billion PBMCs. Study-wide conclusions, independent of this receptor: When a few donors were compared, the shared fraction of clonotypes was 5% to 6.5% for naive CD4, roughly 3.4% for naive CD8, 2% to 2.5% for memory CD4, and around 0.4% for memory CD8. Clonotypes shared by all four sorted-subset donors showed higher generation probabilities than non-shared clonotypes. Estimated clonotype richness was generally larger for naive than for memory subsets. Only blood was sampled, and tissue TCR repertoires likely differ from those in blood. Even with the large sequencing depth, rarefaction of the sorted-subset datasets indicated that sequencing was incomplete. Pairwise subsampling indicated that sequencing depth was expected to affect the degree of clonotype sharing among donors. Because the study included only a small number of donors, the genetic and exposure-history diversity represented was limited.

For the CD8 naive samples, CD45RO-negative cells were positively selected for CCR7, yielding a CD45RA+CCR7+ population from which TemRA cells were excluded. The donors were healthy, HIV-negative adults with no recently reported acute infections or vaccinations. All donors were Caucasian adults living in Nashville, Tennessee, USA. Blood was collected by leukapheresis, and PBMCs were isolated by Ficoll-Histopaque density gradient centrifugation and then cryopreserved in liquid nitrogen vapor phase. Analytical flow cytometry was used to check the purity and quantity of each magnetically sorted T cell population. Each sorted fraction had its genomic DNA isolated and then quantified by UV absorbance on a Nanodrop 2000c. The CDR3 runs 15 residues from the cysteine to the phenylalanine. Just the 45-base CDR3 DNA is kept, in frame starting at base 1. V is shortened by 3 bases, J by 1 base, and the region joining them spans 12 bases. CDR1 SGHVS and CDR2 FQNEAQ were looked up in the germline V gene.

Using the deep immunoSEQ assay, TCR CDR3 regions were amplified from genomic DNA by multiplex PCR. Genomic DNA extracted from each cell subset was distributed evenly over all wells of several immunoSEQ 96-well plates, and each plate served as one replicate. For sorted subsets, each replicate PCR was loaded with about 200 ng genomic DNA, equivalent to roughly 30,000 T cell genomes. The purified libraries were quantified using a Qubit 3.0 fluorometer, sized with a Bioanalyzer 2100, and then quantified again using the KAPA Library Quantification kit. Every immunoSEQ 96-well plate was sequenced on a separate single-read 150-cycle Illumina NextSeq 550 flow cell. The original pipeline was this. Because only junctional sequences without quality scores were contained in the immunoSEQ output, filtering matching that applied to full-length reads could not be performed. Sequences were annotated with PyIR, a Python wrapper for IgBLAST v1.9, using IMGT germline references to assign V/J genes and CDR3. Reads were removed for weak V/J assignments (E-value above 1e-6), missing CDR3, stop codons, out-of-frame junctions, or ambiguous translated residues. V3J clonotypes were defined as sequences sharing an identical inferred V gene, J gene, and CDR3 amino acid sequence. To compute the percentage overlap between repertoires, the number of shared unique clonotypes was divided by the size of the smaller repertoire. RTK rarefaction, the Chao1 estimator, and Recon v2.1 estimates of unobserved clonotypes were used to assess repertoire richness. OLGA was used to compute generation probabilities for all TCRbeta clonotypes that the gDNA method yielded from a handful of donors. TCRdb took over this immuneACCESS table, retaining in-frame rearrangements with V and J assigned. Such tables are incomplete; in checked studies, under half of the missing clones stem from an unresolved V gene, and the remainder is unexplained. V and J calls and clone size are those listed in that table; D and trimming were worked out from the DNA. The sample table shows 1.5 million to 2.5 million clones, and about 94% are seen once. The ten largest clones take up 1% to 1.5% of the sample.

The receptor comes from a man younger than 30 in good health. Sequencing was done on a sample of naive CD8+ T cells sorted from blood. Read against the paper, the sample's cell subset or site label means: CD45RA+CCR7+. The rearranged segments are TRBV7-8 and TRBJ2-5, with the D gene not confidently named. CDR3 region: CASSFAPASQETQYF. The DNA is as follows: TGTGCCAGCAGCTTCGCCCCTGCGTCCCAAGAGACCCAGTACTTC.